The 14 T cell receptor beta chains presented below share a single source sample, sequenced in a study of blood T cell repertoires in COVID-19. Profiling relied on immunoSEQ multiplex PCR, and the TCRdb table lists in-frame clones only, not all of them. The sample contains hundreds of thousands of clones, about nine tenths of which appear only once. Sequences were obtained from peripheral blood. These receptors originate from a woman aged 50 to 65 with acute or convalescent COVID-19.

With respect to this clone: This sample also contains other DNA sequences that code for the same CDR3. The V gene is TRBV30, the J gene TRBJ1-4, with 9 bases that match TRBD1. This CDR3 comprises 14 residues. V gave up 0 bases and J gave up 7 bases; unmatched junction bases: 3. Per the germline V gene, CDR1 is GTSNPN and CDR2 is SVGIG (reference sequence). For the CDR3, the DNA is TGTGCCTGGAGTGTTGGACAGGGGAGTGAAAAACTGTTTTTT. Amino acids: CAWSVGQGSEKLFF.

The chain links TRBV4-2 to TRBJ2-3, with D perhaps TRBD2 (6 bases). Germline lookup yields CDR1 LGHNA and CDR2 YNFKEQ. The V and J ends lost 4 bases and 7 bases respectively, with 21 bases between them. This CDR3 has 16 residues. The CDR3 protein is CASSPDGGGTPYTQYF. The CDR3 DNA reads TGTGCCAGCAGCCCCGATGGTGGGGGGACTCCGTATACGCAGTATTTT.

This chain connects TRBV19 to TRBJ2-5; 9 bases are shared with TRBD1. In germline, CDR1 is LNHDA, CDR2 SQIVND (reference sequence). With 5 bases clipped from V and 3 bases from J, the junction kept 4 bases outside the gene matches. The CDR3 loop spans 14 amino acids. The CDR3 region has the DNA TGTGCCAGTAGTGTCCGGACAGGGGAAGAGACCCAGTACTTC. Its translation: CASSVRTGEETQYF.

For the CDR3, the DNA is TGTGCCAGCAGCTTAAGACCAGGCTCCTACAATGAGCAGTTCTTC. It translates to CASSLRPGSYNEQFF. The chain links TRBV7-8 to TRBJ2-1; no clear D gene. V was clipped by 2 bases and J by 0 bases, with 8 bases between them. This CDR3 region has 15 residues. Germline loops: CDR1 SGHVS, CDR2 FQNEAQ.

The chain has TRBV7-9 and TRBJ2-4, with D possibly matching TRBD1 (6 bases). The CDR3 contains 12 residues. V was cut by 8 bases and J by 6 bases, with 11 bases left in between. The V gene's germline CDR1 is SEHNR and CDR2 FQNEAQ (reference sequence). For the CDR3, the DNA is TGTGCCAGCGGCCCACAGGGAAACATTCAGTACTTC. It is translated as CASGPQGNIQYF.

This clone was counted once. The chain recombines TRBV3-1 (or the pseudogene TRBV3-2) with TRBJ2-1; 13 positions match TRBD2. CDR1 and CDR2 (germline): LGHDT, YNNKEL (reference sequence). The CDR3 has 15 residues. Trimming removed 6 bases from V and 10 bases from J; junction bases left unmatched: 9. CDR3 sequence reads: CASSPRLAGGPEQFF. DNA of the CDR3: TGTGCCAGCAGTCCGAGACTAGCGGGGGGACCGGAGCAGTTCTTC.

There are a few counts of this clone. The V call is TRBV27, the J call TRBJ2-3, with TRBD2 matching over 12 bases. The CDR3 length is 17 residues. J lost 3 bases, V lost 2 bases, and 6 bases had no gene match. In germline, CDR1 is MNHEY, CDR2 SMNVEV (reference sequence). The DNA of the CDR3 is TGTGCCAGCAGTTTACGAACTAGCGGGAGGCCAACAGATACGCAGTATTTT. Protein product: CASSLRTSGRPTDTQYF.

The genes are TRBV10-2 and TRBJ1-1, with 7 nucleotides matching TRBD1. The CDR3 has 12 amino acids. Germline V gives CDR1 WSHSY, CDR2 SAAADI. V gave up 8 bases and J gave up 5 bases; unmatched junction bases: 5. The CDR3 loop reads CASGDSTTEAFF. For the CDR3, the DNA is TGCGCCAGCGGGGACAGTACGACTGAAGCTTTCTTT.

The chain links TRBV6-2 or TRBV6-3 to TRBJ1-5, with D tentatively TRBD1 (5 bases). The germline gives CDR1 MNHEY, CDR2 SVGEGT. V was pared by 2 bases and J by 5 bases, with 13 bases between. The CDR3 spans 15 residues. The CDR3 sequence: CASSYGAALHQPQHF. Here the CDR3 DNA reads TGTGCCAGCAGTTACGGGGCGGCCCTTCATCAGCCCCAGCATTTT.

This chain links TRBV25-1 with TRBJ1-4; tentatively, D is TRBD1 (6 bases). Germline V gene data show CDR1 as MGHDK and CDR2 as SYGVNS. The V end was cut by 6 bases, the J end by 3 bases, with 8 bases between. The CDR3 spans 13 residues. CDR3 amino acids: CASRAGANEKLFF. As DNA, the CDR3 is TGTGCCAGCAGGGCAGGGGCTAATGAAAAACTGTTTTTT.

The CDR3 protein is CSASATDPSYNEQFF. The CDR3 bases are TGCAGTGCTAGTGCGACAGATCCCTCCTACAATGAGCAGTTCTTC. The rearrangement uses TRBV20-1 and TRBJ2-1, with a weak D call TRBD1 (5 bases). The CDR3 loop spans 15 amino acids. The germline V and J ends were trimmed by 3 bases and 0 bases, with 12 bases remaining between them. Germline-derived CDR1 and CDR2 are DFQATT and SNEGSKA (reference sequence).

A word on this clone: One end of the junction fails to match germline, which may point to a read error. The CDR3 DNA sequence: TGTGCCAGCAGCCAAGATCTAACTAGCGGGAGGGGTGTCTTC. Its translation is CASSQDLTSGRGVF. The V and J genes are TRBV3-1 (or the pseudogene TRBV3-2) and TRBJ2-7; 13 bases match TRBD2. The germline V gene has CDR1 LGHDT and CDR2 YNNKEL (reference sequence). The CDR3 runs to 14 residues.

This clone is a singleton in its sample. The chain combines TRBV24-1 with TRBJ2-3; a weak D match, TRBD2 (6 bases). CDR1 and CDR2 (germline): KGHDR, SFDVKD. The germline V and J ends were trimmed by 3 bases and 0 bases, with 9 bases remaining between them. The length of the CDR3 is 15 residues. This chain's CDR3 is CATSDRGLSTDTQYF. CDR3 nucleotides: TGTGCCACCAGTGATCGGGGACTGAGCACAGATACGCAGTATTTT.

The V call is TRBV6-2 or TRBV6-3, the J call TRBJ2-4, with 7 bases lining up with TRBD2. Looked up from germline, CDR1 is MNHEY and CDR2 is SVGEGT. The junction had 11 bases not matched to a gene; V was cut back by 3 bases and J by 6 bases. CDR3 size: 16 residues. The CDR3 sequence: CASSYPLGGPTNIQYF. CDR3 bases: TGTGCCAGCAGTTATCCCTTGGGAGGGCCTACAAACATTCAGTACTTC.